What follows are 18 T cell receptor beta chains derived from one specimen sequenced in a study of spatial heterogeneity in lung cancer. Time point noted: sample taken at primary tumor resection. Without sorting, whole RNA was sequenced from tumor, nontumor lung or frozen PBMC. One entry per CDR3 protein, called by TCRdb with MiXCR from the 5' RACE reads. The table records 9,500 to 12,000 distinct CDR3 sequences, roughly 6.2% of them present only once. The input for sequencing was PBMCs, taken at surgery. The receptors come from a male donor with early-stage non-small cell lung cancer.

This clonotype has at least ten counts. Since the library was made to target alpha chains, this beta chain is a stray read and its abundance is not meaningful. The chain carries TRBV7-2 and TRBJ2-3, with TRBD1 matching over 9 bases. Germline V gene lookup returns CDR1 SGHTA and CDR2 FQGNSA. CDR3 size: 15 residues. The V segment lost 2 bases and the J segment 4 bases; nucleotides outside the gene matches: 4. This CDR3 reads CASSLTGTGSDTQYF. As DNA, the CDR3 is TGTGCCAGCAGCTTAACGGGGACAGGGTCAGATACGCAGTATTTT.

This clonotype was detected a few times. This beta chain lies outside the target of a library built for alpha chains; its clone size means little. This chain joins TRBV19 and TRBJ2-7, with D tentatively TRBD1 (6 bases). The CDR3 length is 15 residues. Germline V gives CDR1 LNHDA, CDR2 SQIVND (reference sequence). V was pared by 3 bases and J by 7 bases, with 19 bases between. DNA for the CDR3: TGTGCCAGTAGTATCACGGTGGCAGGGGTGTGGGAGCAGTACTTC. Encoded protein: CASSITVAGVWEQYF.

Details on this clonotype: Within a library made for alpha chains, this beta chain is off target, and its count is uninformative. The chain couples TRBV28 to TRBJ2-1, with a tentative D call TRBD2 (7 bases). The V gene lost 4 bases and the J gene lost 3 bases, with 10 bases spanning the gap. Per germline, CDR1 MDHEN and CDR2 SYDVKM. The CDR3 covers 14 residues. The CDR3 loop is CASSSGGVYNEQFF. The CDR3 bases are TGTGCCAGCAGTTCGGGGGGCGTCTACAATGAGCAGTTCTTC.

This clonotype was detected ten times or more. This beta chain appears as a stray read in a library generated for alpha chains; its size is not informative. The J gene is TRBJ1-1, the V gene TRBV7-2; 10 bases are shared with TRBD1. The CDR3 contains 18 residues. The ends lost 5 bases at V and 0 bases at J; junction bases unmatched: 12. From germline, CDR1 is SGHTA and CDR2 FQGNSA. The CDR3 reads CASSAFLGQGTLNTEAFF. CDR3 DNA: TGTGCCAGCAGCGCCTTCTTGGGACAGGGGACCTTGAACACTGAAGCTTTCTTT.

This clonotype has at least ten counts. This beta chain turned up in a library designed for alpha chains; as an off-target read, its abundance says little. This sequence joins TRBV27 and TRBJ2-7, with D perhaps matching TRBD2 (5 bases). CDR1 and CDR2 from the germline V gene are MNHEY and SMNVEV (reference sequence). The length of the CDR3 is 15 residues. V lost 6 bases, J lost 0 bases, and 15 bases lay in between. DNA for the CDR3: TGTGCCAGCAGCCCCCGCGGGTACAGCTCCTACGAGCAGTACTTC. Its protein is CASSPRGYSSYEQYF.

This clonotype was counted a few times. The library was prepared for alpha chains; this beta chain is a stray read, so its frequency means little. DNA for the CDR3: TGTGCCAGCAGTGACTCCTCAGGGTCTTACTACGAGCAGTACTTC. Protein product: CASSDSSGSYYEQYF. V is TRBV2 and J is TRBJ2-7, with D perhaps TRBD1 (5 bases). The germline V gene encodes CDR1 SNHLY and CDR2 FYNNEI. The V end was cut by 3 bases, the J end by 3 bases, with 15 bases between. This CDR3 contains 15 residues.

There are many counts of this clonotype. This beta chain was picked up by a library intended for alpha chains and is off target, so its count carries little meaning. The rearrangement uses TRBV5-1 and TRBJ1-1, with no clear D. The V end lost 0 bases, the J end lost 2 bases, and 14 bases lay between the germline ends. Germline V gene data show CDR1 as SGHRS and CDR2 as YFSETQ. The CDR3 loop spans 16 amino acids. CDR3 nucleotides: TGCGCCAGCAGCTTGGGTTCGGCAAACAGAAACACTGAAGCTTTCTTT. Its translation: CASSLGSANRNTEAFF. Full variable domain (outside the CDR3, taken from reference TRBV5-1 and TRBJ1-1): KAGVTQTPRYLIKTRGQQVTLSCSPISGHRSVSWYQQTPGQGLQFLFEYFSETQRNKGNFPGRFSGRQFSNSRSEMNVSTLELGDSALYLCASSLGSANRNTEAFFGQGTRLTVV.

By sample fraction, this clonotype is medium-sized. This beta chain appears as a stray read in a library generated for alpha chains; its size is not informative. This chain's CDR3 is CSVARTSGQETQYF. The DNA for the CDR3 is TGCAGCGTTGCCCGGACTAGCGGCCAAGAGACCCAGTACTTC. The V and J genes are TRBV29-1 and TRBJ2-5, with 10 nucleotides matching TRBD2. The CDR3 has 14 residues. Trimming removed 4 bases from V and 1 base from J; junction bases left unmatched: 3. CDR1 and CDR2 (germline): SQVTM, ANQGSEA.

Ten or more counts support this clonotype. This beta chain is off target for a library built for alpha chains, so its abundance means little. The chain employs TRBV7-2 and TRBJ2-3, with D perhaps TRBD2 (6 bases). This CDR3 has 15 residues. V lost 5 bases, J lost 0 bases, and 12 bases lay in between. In germline, CDR1 is SGHTA, CDR2 FQGNSA. CDR3 loop: CASSRPGVSTDTQYF. CDR3 nucleotides: TGTGCCAGCAGCCGGCCGGGAGTTAGCACAGATACGCAGTATTTT.

This clonotype was observed many times. For a library built for alpha chains, this beta chain is a stray read; little rests on its size. This chain connects TRBV7-9 to TRBJ2-7, with TRBD1 as a possible D gene (6 bases). The CDR3 has 12 residues. V was clipped by 4 bases and J by 4 bases, with 8 bases between them. Germline V gene sequence: CDR1 SEHNR, CDR2 FQNEAQ (reference sequence). The CDR3 DNA reads TGTGCCAGCAGCTCACAGGGTTACGAGCAGTACTTC. Protein: CASSSQGYEQYF.

Relative to its sample, this clonotype is medium-sized. A library prepared for alpha chains yielded this beta chain as an off-target read; its size is of little meaning. V and J are TRBV28 and TRBJ2-3; TRBD1 aligns across 9 bases. CDR1 is MDHEN and CDR2 is SYDVKM in the germline V gene. The CDR3 is 16 residues long. The trim removed 5 bases at V and 5 bases at J, leaving 11 bases unmatched. CDR3 nucleotide sequence: TGTGCCAGCAGTCCATGGGACAGGGAGATGATAGATACGCAGTATTTT. It is translated as CASSPWDREMIDTQYF.

Many counts were recorded for this clonotype. With the library built for alpha chains, this beta chain is off target and its frequency is not meaningful. The chain couples TRBV18 to TRBJ1-5; D possibly corresponds to TRBD1 (5 bases). V lost 3 bases and J 7 bases, leaving 13 bases between the germline ends. Germline CDR1 KGHSH, CDR2 LQKENI. CDR3 length equals 14 residues. The CDR3 DNA reads as TGTGCCAGCTCACCGGGACCCAACGAGCAGCCCCAGCATTTT. Its protein product is CASSPGPNEQPQHF.

Points on this clonotype: The limits of the CDR3 on the DNA are not certain, so only TCRdb's listed CDR3 is given. Being off target in a library aimed at alpha chains, this beta chain has a size of little meaning. The CDR3 spells CASSPPRDTTQWSSSSEQFF. The rearrangement joins TRBV7-9 to TRBJ2-1; the table calls TRBD1, which could not be checked here. CDR1 and CDR2 (germline): SEHNR, FQNEAQ (reference sequence). The CDR3 extends over 20 residues, inclusive of both ends.

This clonotype was recorded many times. This beta chain is an unintended read in a library built for alpha chains; its size means little. This chain links TRBV11-2 with TRBJ2-1; the D is unclear. CDR3 size: 12 residues. In germline, CDR1 is SGHAT, CDR2 FQNNGV. Trimming left V 1 base short and J 10 bases short, with 8 bases between. CDR3 bases: TGTGCCAGCAGCTTAGGCGGTCCGGAGCAGTTCTTC. Protein: CASSLGGPEQFF.

On this clonotype itself: A library made for alpha chains picked up this beta chain off target, so its size means little. The chain links TRBV18 to TRBJ1-5; D not resolved. The CDR3 covers 14 residues. Germline CDR1 is KGHSH and CDR2 is LQKENI. V lost 2 bases to trimming and J lost 2 bases, with 7 bases between them. The CDR3 loop is CASSPGDGNQPQHF. DNA of the CDR3: TGTGCCAGCTCACCAGGGGATGGCAATCAGCCCCAGCATTTT.

This clonotype was found many times. A library prepared for alpha chains yielded this beta chain as an off-target read; its size is of little meaning. The V gene is TRBV12-3 or TRBV12-4, the J gene TRBJ1-2; TRBD1 aligns across 7 bases. J lost 8 bases, V lost 3 bases, and 6 bases had no gene match. This CDR3 spans 13 amino acids. The CDR3 reads CASSLAGGSGYTF. CDR3 nucleotides: TGTGCCAGCAGTTTGGCAGGGGGTTCAGGCTACACCTTC.

This clonotype was seen many times. A library prepared for alpha chains yielded this beta chain as an off-target read; its size is of little meaning. CDR3 amino acids: CASGEGQRNIQYF. In DNA form, the CDR3 reads TGTGCCAGCGGCGAAGGTCAGAGAAACATTCAGTACTTC. This sequence joins TRBV28 and TRBJ2-4; D is undetermined. Germline CDR1 reads MDHEN; CDR2 reads SYDVKM. Trimming cost V 8 bases and J 6 bases, with 14 bases left between them. The CDR3 sequence is 13 residues long.

Notes on this clonotype: In this CDR3 the conserved last residue, phenylalanine or tryptophan, is missing, so a read error is likely. This beta chain is an off-target read within a library intended for alpha chains, so its frequency means little. The V call is TRBV28, the J call TRBJ2-1; 7 nucleotides agree with TRBD2. Germline-derived CDR1 and CDR2 are MDHEN and SYDVKM. The CDR3 is made up of 14 amino acids. For the CDR3, the DNA is TGTGTAGTAAGCGGGGTGGGGACCTACAATGAGCAGTTCCTC. This codes for CVVSGVGTYNEQFL.